The 10 T cell receptor beta chains given below trace back to one sample, sequenced in a study of blood T cell repertoires in COVID-19. Assay used: immunoSEQ multiplex PCR; TCRdb lists only in-frame clones, some missing. The sample has under 200,000 clones, approximately 80% seen once. The source material was peripheral blood. These receptors were taken from a woman in her sixties with acute or convalescent COVID-19.

The chain has TRBV5-1 and TRBJ1-2; maybe TRBD1 (6 bases). There are 13 residues in the CDR3. Trimming took off 4 bases at V and 4 bases at J, with 11 bases between the two ends. Germline V lookup: CDR1 SGHRS, CDR2 YFSETQ. The CDR3 coding sequence is TGCGCCAGCAGCCCGAGGGGGGGCTATGGCTACACCTTC. It specifies CASSPRGGYGYTF.

The chain combines TRBV28 with TRBJ2-5; 10 nucleotides line up with TRBD2. V dropped 3 bases and J dropped 7; count of bases not matched to a gene: 11. Germline V gene lookup returns CDR1 MDHEN and CDR2 SYDVKM. The CDR3 is made up of 16 amino acids. CDR3 protein: CASSLLGASGGGTQYF. In DNA, the CDR3 is TGTGCCAGCAGTTTGTTGGGCGCTAGCGGGGGCGGGACCCAGTACTTC.

J is TRBJ2-3 and V is TRBV10-3; 10 nucleotides align to TRBD1. CDR1 is ENHRY and CDR2 is SYGVKD in the germline V gene. V dropped 6 bases and J dropped 4; count of bases not matched to a gene: 4. The CDR3 runs 14 residues. CDR3 residues: CAISLGTGADTQYF. Here the CDR3 DNA reads TGTGCCATCAGCCTCGGGACAGGGGCAGATACGCAGTATTTT.

V gene TRBV6-5 combines with J gene TRBJ1-6; D remains ambiguous. The CDR3 spans 13 residues. Trimming stripped 2 bases from V and 4 bases from J, with 3 bases between. CDR1 is MNHEY, CDR2 SVGAGI, per germline. CDR3 in DNA: TGTGCCAGCAGTTACCAGTATAATTCACCCCTCCACTTT. It translates to CASSYQYNSPLHF.

CDR3 residues: CASSLAPAGWPYYEQYF. The CDR3, as DNA: TGTGCCAGCAGCTTAGCGCCGGCAGGATGGCCTTACTACGAGCAGTACTTC. The chain carries TRBV7-2 and TRBJ2-7, with D uncertain. Trimming shortened V by 0 bases and J by 3 bases, and 18 bases separated the two germline ends. The CDR3 loop spans 17 amino acids. Germline CDR1 and CDR2: SGHTA and FQGNSA. Together with reference TRBV7-2 and TRBJ2-7, the CDR3 gives the full variable domain: GAGVSQSPSNKVTEKGKDVELRCDPISGHTALYWYRQSLGQGLEFLIYFQGNSAPDKSGLPSDRFSAERTGGSVSTLTIQRTQQEDSAVYLCASSLAPAGWPYYEQYFGPGTRLTVT.

The genes are TRBV7-3 and TRBJ1-6, with D perhaps matching TRBD1 (6 bases). CDR1 SGHTA and CDR2 FQGTGA come from the germline V gene. There are 14 residues in the CDR3. Trimming pared 0 bases from V and 8 bases from J, leaving 8 bases between. CDR3 in amino acids: CASSLTGQHSPLHF. The CDR3, as DNA: TGTGCCAGCAGCTTAACTGGACAGCATTCACCCCTCCACTTT.

CDR3 in amino acids: CASSWAGDTQYF. The CDR3 nucleotides are TGTGCCAGCAGCTGGGCAGGGGATACGCAGTATTTT. The J gene is TRBJ2-3, the V gene TRBV7-9, with D possibly TRBD1 on 5 matching bases. This CDR3 region has 12 residues. Germline V gene sequence: CDR1 SEHNR, CDR2 FQNEAQ (reference sequence). V was cut by 4 bases and J by 6 bases, with 8 bases left in between.

The rearrangement joins TRBV19 to TRBJ1-1, with D possibly TRBD1 on 6 matching bases. This CDR3 is built from 14 residues. Germline lookup yields CDR1 LNHDA and CDR2 SQIVND (reference sequence). V dropped 3 bases and J dropped 3 bases, with 11 bases sitting between them. The CDR3 region has the DNA TGTGCCAGTAGTATCCCGGGGGGCTACACTGAAGCTTTCTTT. Residues: CASSIPGGYTEAFF. The entire variable domain, with the rest obtained from reference TRBV19 and TRBJ1-1, is as follows: DGGITQSPKYLFRKEGQNVTLSCEQNLNHDAMYWYRQDPGQGLRLIYYSQIVNDFQKGDIAEGYSVSREKKESFPLTVTSAQKNPTAFYLCASSIPGGYTEAFFGQGTRLTVV.

The chain joins TRBV24-1 to TRBJ1-2; D remains ambiguous. Germline values: CDR1 KGHDR, CDR2 SFDVKD. The germline V and J ends were trimmed by 3 bases and 8 bases, with 15 bases remaining between them. This CDR3 has 14 residues. DNA of the CDR3: TGTGCCACCAGTGATCTAGAGGGAGTCGGGGGCTACACCTTC. Protein sequence: CATSDLEGVGGYTF.

The rearrangement links TRBV11-3 to TRBJ1-2; no firm D call. V gave up 7 bases and J gave up 2 bases, with 20 bases separating them. The CDR3 totals 16 residues. From germline, CDR1 is SGHNT and CDR2 YENEEA. In DNA, the CDR3 is TGTGCCAGCACCGCCCCAACGGCACCAGGCAACTATGGCTACACCTTC. It is translated as CASTAPTAPGNYGYTF.